This TCR beta chain is from a study of shared clonotypes between healthy human individuals. CDR3 length: 14 residues. With 2 bases removed from V and 7 bases from J, the gap between germline ends came to 13 bases. Germline V gene data show CDR1 as SGHAT and CDR2 as FQNNGV. Here immunoSEQ multiplex PCR was the method, and the copy in TCRdb shows in-frame clones only, minus some. The data show about 710,000 clones, with 72% seen just once and 1.8% held by the top ten. V usage is TRBV11-2 and J usage is TRBJ2-3; the D is unclear. The sample taken for sequencing was memory CD4+ T cells sorted from blood. Subset reported: CD45RA-negative fraction. The clonotype comes from a woman aged 25 to 39 in good health. The chain's CDR3 is CASSLRILGYTQYF. The CDR3 region has the DNA TGTGCCAGCAGCTTAAGGATCTTGGGCTATACGCAGTATTTT.